The subject of this entry is one T cell receptor (beta chain). Every immunoSEQ plate was one replicate of a subset's evenly spread DNA. Profiling relied on immunoSEQ multiplex PCR, and the TCRdb table lists in-frame clones only, not all of them. Here the sample spans some 2,500,000 clones, 93% being singletons. This entry belongs to a study of shared clonotypes between healthy human individuals. Per germline, CDR1 LNHDA and CDR2 SQIVND (reference sequence). Trimming shortened V by 6 bases and J by 4 bases, and 15 bases separated the two germline ends. The CDR3 has 15 residues. The V and J genes are TRBV19 and TRBJ1-4; D call uncertain. The sequence derives from a man aged 18 to 35 in good health. Some clones in this sample may be carry-over from other donors' samples. The specimen was naive CD4+ T cells from PBMCs. The sample's subset: CD45RA+ positively selected. The CDR3 loop is CASRPGGRSNEKLFF. The CDR3, as DNA: TGTGCCAGTAGGCCGGGAGGCAGGAGTAATGAAAAACTGTTTTTT.